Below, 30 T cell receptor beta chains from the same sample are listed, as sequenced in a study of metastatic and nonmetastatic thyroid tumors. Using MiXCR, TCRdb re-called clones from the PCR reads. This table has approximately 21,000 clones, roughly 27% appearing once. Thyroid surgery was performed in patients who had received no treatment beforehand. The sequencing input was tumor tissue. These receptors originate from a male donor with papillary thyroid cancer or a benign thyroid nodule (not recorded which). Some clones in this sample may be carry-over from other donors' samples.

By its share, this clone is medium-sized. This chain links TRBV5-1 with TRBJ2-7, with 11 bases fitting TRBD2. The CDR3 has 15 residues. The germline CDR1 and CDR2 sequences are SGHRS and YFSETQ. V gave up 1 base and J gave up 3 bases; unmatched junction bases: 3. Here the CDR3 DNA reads TGCGCCAGCAGCTTGACGACTAGCGGGATCTACGAGCAGTACTTC. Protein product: CASSLTTSGIYEQYF.

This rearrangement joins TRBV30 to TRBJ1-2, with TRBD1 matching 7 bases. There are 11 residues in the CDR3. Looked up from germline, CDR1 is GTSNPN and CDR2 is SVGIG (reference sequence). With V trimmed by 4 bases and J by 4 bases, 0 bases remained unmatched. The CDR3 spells CAWNRGYGYTF. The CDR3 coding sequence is TGTGCCTGGAACAGGGGCTATGGCTACACCTTC.

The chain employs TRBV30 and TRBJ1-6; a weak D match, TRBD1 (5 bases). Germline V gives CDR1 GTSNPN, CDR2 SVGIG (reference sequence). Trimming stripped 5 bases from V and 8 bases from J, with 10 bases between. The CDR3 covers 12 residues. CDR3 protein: CAWRGRHSPLHF. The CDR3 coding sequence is TGTGCCTGGCGGGGGAGACATTCACCCCTCCACTTT.

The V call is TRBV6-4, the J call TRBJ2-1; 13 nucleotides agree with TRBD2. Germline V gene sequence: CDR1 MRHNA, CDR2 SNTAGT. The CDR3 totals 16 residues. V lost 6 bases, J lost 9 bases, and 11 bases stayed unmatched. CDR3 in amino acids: CASRLAGGPSVGEQFF. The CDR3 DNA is TGTGCCAGCAGACTAGCGGGAGGGCCCAGTGTGGGTGAGCAGTTCTTC.

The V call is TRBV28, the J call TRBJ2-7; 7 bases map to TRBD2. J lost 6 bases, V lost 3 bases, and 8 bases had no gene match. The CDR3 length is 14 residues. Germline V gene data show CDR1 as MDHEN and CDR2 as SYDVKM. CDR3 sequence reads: CASSLAGDLGEQYF. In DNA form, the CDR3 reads TGTGCCAGCAGTTTGGCGGGAGATCTCGGCGAGCAGTACTTC.

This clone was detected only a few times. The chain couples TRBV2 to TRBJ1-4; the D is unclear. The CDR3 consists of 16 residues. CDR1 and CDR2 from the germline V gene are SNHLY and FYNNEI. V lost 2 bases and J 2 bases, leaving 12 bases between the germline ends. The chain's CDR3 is CASSEFLPATNEKLFF. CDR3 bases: TGTGCCAGCAGTGAATTCCTCCCAGCGACTAATGAAAAACTGTTTTTT.

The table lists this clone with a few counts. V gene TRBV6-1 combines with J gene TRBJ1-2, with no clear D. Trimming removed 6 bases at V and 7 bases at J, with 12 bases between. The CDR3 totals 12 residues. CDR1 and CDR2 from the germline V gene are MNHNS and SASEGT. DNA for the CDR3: TGTGCCAGCAGCTTTGCCGGGCCTGGCTACACCTTC. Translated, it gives CASSFAGPGYTF.

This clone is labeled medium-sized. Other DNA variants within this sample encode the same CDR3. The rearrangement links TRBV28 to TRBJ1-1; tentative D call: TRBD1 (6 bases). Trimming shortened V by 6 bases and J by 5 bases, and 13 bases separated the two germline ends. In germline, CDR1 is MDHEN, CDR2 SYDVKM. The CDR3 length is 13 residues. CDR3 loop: CASRDPQGTEAFF. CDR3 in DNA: TGTGCCAGCAGAGACCCACAGGGAACTGAAGCTTTCTTT.

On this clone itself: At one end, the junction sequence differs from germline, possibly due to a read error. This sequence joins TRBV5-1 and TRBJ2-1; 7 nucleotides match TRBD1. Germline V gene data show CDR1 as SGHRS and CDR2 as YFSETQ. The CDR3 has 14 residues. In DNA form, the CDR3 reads TGCGCCAGCAGCCGTCGGGACAGCAACAATGAGCAGCTCTTC. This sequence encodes CASSRRDSNNEQLF. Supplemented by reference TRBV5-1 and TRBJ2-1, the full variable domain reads KAGVTQTPRYLIKTRGQQVTLSCSPISGHRSVSWYQQTPGQGLQFLFEYFSETQRNKGNFPGRFSGRQFSNSRSEMNVSTLELGDSALYLCASSRRDSNNEQLFGPGTRLTVL.

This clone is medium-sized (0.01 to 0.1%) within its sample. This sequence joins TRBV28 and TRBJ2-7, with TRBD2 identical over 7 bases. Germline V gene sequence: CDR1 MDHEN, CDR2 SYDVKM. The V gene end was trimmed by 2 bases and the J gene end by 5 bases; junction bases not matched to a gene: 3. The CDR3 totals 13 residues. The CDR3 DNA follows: TGTGCCAGCAGTTTAGGCGGGAGCGACGAGCAGTACTTC. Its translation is CASSLGGSDEQYF.

CDR3 protein: CASSRPPSMGSTDTQYF. In nucleotides, the CDR3 is TGTGCCAGCAGTCGACCCCCTAGCATGGGATCTACAGATACGCAGTATTTT. V is TRBV6-5 and J is TRBJ2-3; D is perhaps TRBD2 (5 bases). From germline, CDR1 is MNHEY and CDR2 SVGAGI. This CDR3 is 17 amino acids long. Trimming shortened V by 5 bases and J by 3 bases, and 21 bases separated the two germline ends.

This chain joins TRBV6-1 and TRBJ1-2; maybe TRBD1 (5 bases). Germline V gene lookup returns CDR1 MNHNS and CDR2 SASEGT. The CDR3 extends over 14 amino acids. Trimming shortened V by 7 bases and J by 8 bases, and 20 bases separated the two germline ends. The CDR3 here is CASTGHTDGDGYTF. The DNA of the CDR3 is TGTGCCAGCACCGGACACACCGACGGTGACGGCTACACCTTC.

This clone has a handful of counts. DNA of the CDR3: TGTGCCAGCAGTCCACCACTCGACCGGGCCGGGGAGCTGTTTTTT. Translation gives CASSPPLDRAGELFF. V and J are TRBV28 and TRBJ2-2; no reliable D call. The ends were cut back, 5 bases at V and 6 bases at J, with 16 bases in the middle. This CDR3 has 15 residues. Germline-derived CDR1 and CDR2 are MDHEN and SYDVKM. The complete variable domain, with remaining parts taken from reference TRBV28 and TRBJ2-2, reads DVKVTQSSRYLVKRTGEKVFLECVQDMDHENMFWYRQDPGLGLRLIYFSYDVKMKEKGDIPEGYSVSREKKERFSLILESASTNQTSMYLCASSPPLDRAGELFFGEGSRLTVL.

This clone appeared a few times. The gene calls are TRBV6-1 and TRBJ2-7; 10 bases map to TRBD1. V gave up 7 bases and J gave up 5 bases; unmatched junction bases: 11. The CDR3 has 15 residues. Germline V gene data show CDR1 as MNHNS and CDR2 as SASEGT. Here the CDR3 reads CASTPRQGARDEQYF. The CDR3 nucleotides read TGTGCCAGCACACCTAGACAGGGGGCTCGGGACGAGCAGTACTTC.

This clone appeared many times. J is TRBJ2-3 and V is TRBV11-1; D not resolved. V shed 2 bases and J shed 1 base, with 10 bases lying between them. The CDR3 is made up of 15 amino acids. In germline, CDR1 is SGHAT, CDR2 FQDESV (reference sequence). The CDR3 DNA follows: TGTGCCAGCAGCTTACTCCCGTTTGGCACAGATACGCAGTATTTT. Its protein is CASSLLPFGTDTQYF.

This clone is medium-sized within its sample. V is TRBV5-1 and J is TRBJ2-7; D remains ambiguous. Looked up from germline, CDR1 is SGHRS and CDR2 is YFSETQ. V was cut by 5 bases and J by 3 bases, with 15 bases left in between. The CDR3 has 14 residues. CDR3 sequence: CASRSQPTDYEQYF. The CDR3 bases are TGCGCCAGCAGGTCCCAGCCGACCGACTACGAGCAGTACTTC.

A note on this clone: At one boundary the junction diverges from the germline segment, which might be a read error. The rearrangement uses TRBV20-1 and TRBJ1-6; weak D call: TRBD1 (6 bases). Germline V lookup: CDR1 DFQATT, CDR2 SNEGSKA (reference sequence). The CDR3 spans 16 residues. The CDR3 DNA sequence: TGCAGTGCTAACCCCCAGGGGCAGCGATTCGATTCACCCCTACACTTT. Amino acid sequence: CSANPQGQRFDSPLHF.

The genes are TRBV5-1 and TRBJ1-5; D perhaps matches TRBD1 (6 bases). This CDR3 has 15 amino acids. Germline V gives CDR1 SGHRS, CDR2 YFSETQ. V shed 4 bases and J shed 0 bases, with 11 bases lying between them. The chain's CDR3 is CASSLSGDSNQPQHF. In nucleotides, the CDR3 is TGCGCCAGCAGCCTGTCAGGGGATAGCAATCAGCCCCAGCATTTT.

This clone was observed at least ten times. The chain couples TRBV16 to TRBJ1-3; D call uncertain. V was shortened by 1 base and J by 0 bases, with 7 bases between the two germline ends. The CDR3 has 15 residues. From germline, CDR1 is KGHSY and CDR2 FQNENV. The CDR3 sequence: CASSQYSVSGNTIYF. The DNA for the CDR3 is TGTGCCAGCAGCCAATACTCCGTCTCTGGAAACACCATATATTTT.

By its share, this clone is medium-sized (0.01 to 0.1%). The CDR3 reads CSARQDGLNYGYTF. The CDR3 bases are TGCAGTGCTAGACAGGACGGTCTTAACTATGGCTACACCTTC. The genes are TRBV20-1 and TRBJ1-2; no firm D call. Germline loops: CDR1 DFQATT, CDR2 SNEGSKA (reference sequence). V lost 2 bases, J lost 1 base, and 11 bases lay in between. The CDR3 has 14 amino acids.

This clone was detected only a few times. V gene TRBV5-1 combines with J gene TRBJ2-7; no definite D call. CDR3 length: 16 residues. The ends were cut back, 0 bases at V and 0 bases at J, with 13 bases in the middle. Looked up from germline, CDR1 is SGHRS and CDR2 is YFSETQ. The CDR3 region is CASSLVPRPLSYEQYF. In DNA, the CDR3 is TGCGCCAGCAGCTTGGTTCCCAGGCCCCTCTCCTACGAGCAGTACTTC.

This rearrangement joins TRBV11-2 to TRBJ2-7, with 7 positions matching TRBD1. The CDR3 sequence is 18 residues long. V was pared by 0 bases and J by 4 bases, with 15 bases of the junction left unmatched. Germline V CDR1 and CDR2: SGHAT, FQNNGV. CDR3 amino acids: CASSLDLPLGGGRYEQYF. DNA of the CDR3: TGTGCCAGCAGCTTAGATCTCCCTTTAGGGGGCGGAAGATACGAGCAGTACTTC.

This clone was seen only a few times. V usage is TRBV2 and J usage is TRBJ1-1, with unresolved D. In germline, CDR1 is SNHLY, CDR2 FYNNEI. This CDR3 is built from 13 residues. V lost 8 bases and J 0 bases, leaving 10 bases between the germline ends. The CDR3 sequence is CASWVSVNTEAFF. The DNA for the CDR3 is TGTGCCAGCTGGGTGAGCGTGAACACTGAAGCTTTCTTT.

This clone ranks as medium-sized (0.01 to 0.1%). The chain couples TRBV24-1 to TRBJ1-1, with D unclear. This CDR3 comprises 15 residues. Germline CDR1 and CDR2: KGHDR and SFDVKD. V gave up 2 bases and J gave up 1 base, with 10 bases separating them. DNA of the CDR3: TGTGCCACCAGTGATTCCCAAGTTTCGAACACTGAAGCTTTCTTT. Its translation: CATSDSQVSNTEAFF.

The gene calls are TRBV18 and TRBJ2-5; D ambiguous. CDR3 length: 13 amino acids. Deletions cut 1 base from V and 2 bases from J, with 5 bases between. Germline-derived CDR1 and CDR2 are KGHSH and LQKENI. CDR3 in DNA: TGTGCCAGCTCACCACACGAGCAAGAGACCCAGTACTTC. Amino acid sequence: CASSPHEQETQYF.

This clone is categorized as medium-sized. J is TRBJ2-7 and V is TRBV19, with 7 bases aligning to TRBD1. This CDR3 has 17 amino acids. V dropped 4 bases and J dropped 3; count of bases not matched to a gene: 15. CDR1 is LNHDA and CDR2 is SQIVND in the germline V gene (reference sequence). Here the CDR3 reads CASSTQTGFGRDYEQYF. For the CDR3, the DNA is TGTGCCAGTAGTACCCAGACAGGGTTTGGGAGAGACTACGAGCAGTACTTC.

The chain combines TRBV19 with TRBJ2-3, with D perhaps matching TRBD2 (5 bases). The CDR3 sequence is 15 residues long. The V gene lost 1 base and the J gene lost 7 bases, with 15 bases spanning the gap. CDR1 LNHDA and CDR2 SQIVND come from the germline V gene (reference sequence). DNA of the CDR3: TGTGCCAGTAGTATAGCTCAACTAGGGCCTTATACGCAGTATTTT. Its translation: CASSIAQLGPYTQYF.

CDR3 DNA: TGTGCCAGCAGCTTAGGACTAGCGGGCGGAATCTACGAGCAGTACTTC. It yields the protein CASSLGLAGGIYEQYF. The chain employs TRBV11-3 and TRBJ2-7; 10 bases match TRBD2. Germline loops: CDR1 SGHNT, CDR2 YENEEA. This CDR3 spans 16 amino acids. The ends lost 1 base at V and 3 bases at J; junction bases unmatched: 6.

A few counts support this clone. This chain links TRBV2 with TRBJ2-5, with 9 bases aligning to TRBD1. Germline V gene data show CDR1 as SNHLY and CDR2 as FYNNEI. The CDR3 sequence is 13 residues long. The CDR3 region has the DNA TGTGCTGCGGGACAGGGCCCGGAAGAGACCCAGTACTTC. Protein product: CAAGQGPEETQYF. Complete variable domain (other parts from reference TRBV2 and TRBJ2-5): EPEVTQTPSHQVTQMGQEVILRCVPISNHLYFYWYRQILGQKVEFLVSFYNNEISEKSEIFDDQFSVERPDGSNFTLKIRSTKLEDSAMYFCAAGQGPEETQYFGPGTRLLVL.

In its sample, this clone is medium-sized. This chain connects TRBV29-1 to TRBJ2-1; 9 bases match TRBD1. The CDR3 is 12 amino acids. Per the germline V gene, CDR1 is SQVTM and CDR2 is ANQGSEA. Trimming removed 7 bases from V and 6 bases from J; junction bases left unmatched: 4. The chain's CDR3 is CSERQGGNEQFF. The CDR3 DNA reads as TGCAGCGAAAGACAGGGGGGCAATGAGCAGTTCTTC.